What follows are 16 T cell receptor beta chains derived from one specimen sequenced in a study of T cells in Graves' hyperthyroidism and ophthalmopathy. TCR beta CDR3 regions were amplified from RNA. TCR CDR3 underwent first-round RT-PCR with the HTBI primer set. TCRdb reprocessed the multiplex PCR reads with MiXCR, giving one entry per CDR3 protein. The sample records around 350,000 distinct CDR3 sequences, about 20% being singletons. The source material was blood. Receptor source: a woman aged 18-29 years with Graves' hyperthyroidism.

This clonotype was seen ten or more times. This chain joins TRBV2 and TRBJ2-7, with 9 nucleotides matching TRBD1. Trimming cost V 5 bases and J 4 bases; bases outside gene matches: 9. The CDR3 extends over 15 amino acids. Germline-derived CDR1 and CDR2 are SNHLY and FYNNEI. The CDR3: CASSFGTGFFYEQYF. DNA of the CDR3: TGTGCCAGCAGTTTCGGGACAGGGTTCTTTTACGAGCAGTACTTC.

This clonotype was seen ten or more times. V and J are TRBV12-3 or TRBV12-4 and TRBJ1-1, with no clear D. The V end was cut by 6 bases, the J end by 5 bases, with 13 bases between. CDR3 length: 13 residues. The CDR3, as DNA: TGTGCCAGCAGCGCAACCCGCCGGACTGAAGCTTTCTTT. Its translation: CASSATRRTEAFF.

This clonotype was seen at least ten times. The chain combines TRBV6-2 or TRBV6-3 with TRBJ1-3; no clear D gene. The V gene lost 0 bases and the J gene lost 0 bases, with 15 bases spanning the gap. The CDR3 has 18 amino acids. Germline lookup yields CDR1 MNHEY and CDR2 SVGEGT. The CDR3 DNA is TGTGCCAGCAGTTACTCGGAATTTGTTTGGGGCTCTGGAAACACCATATATTTT. It specifies CASSYSEFVWGSGNTIYF.

In its sample, this clonotype was seen many times. The V call is TRBV7-2, the J call TRBJ2-7; 10 bases match TRBD1. The germline CDR1 and CDR2 sequences are SGHTA and FQGNSA. The CDR3 contains 15 residues. The V and J ends lost 0 bases and 3 bases, in that order; junction bases with no gene match: 2. The CDR3, as DNA: TGTGCCAGCAGCTTAGCAGGGACAGGGGTCTACGAGCAGTACTTC. Its protein is CASSLAGTGVYEQYF.

This clonotype occurred a few times. Germline is not matched at one junction end, which may reflect a read error. The chain has TRBV30 and TRBJ1-2, with TRBD1 as a possible D gene (6 bases). Germline CDR1 and CDR2: GTSNPN and SVGIG (reference sequence). The CDR3 contains 11 residues. The CDR3 region is CAWNRDYSYTF. CDR3 DNA sequence: TGTGCCTGGAACAGGGACTATAGCTACACCTTC.

This clonotype was detected only a few times. This chain joins TRBV9 and TRBJ1-2; no firm D call. The germline gives CDR1 SGDLS, CDR2 YYNGEE. With 2 bases removed from V and 0 bases from J, the gap between germline ends came to 8 bases. This CDR3 has 14 residues. The CDR3 loop reads CASSVDTTNYGYTF. The CDR3 region has the DNA TGTGCCAGCAGCGTGGATACAACTAACTATGGCTACACCTTC.

This clonotype was seen many times. The chain uses TRBV12-3 or TRBV12-4 and TRBJ2-5; 8 bases are a match to TRBD1. Trimming took 7 bases from V and 3 from J; bases not matched to a gene: 16. CDR3 length: 17 residues. The CDR3 nucleotides read TGTGCCAGCACCCCTAGGTTTCAGGGGGCTGTTGAAGAGACCCAGTACTTC. Encoded protein: CASTPRFQGAVEETQYF.

This clonotype occurred many times. The chain links TRBV6-2 or TRBV6-3 to TRBJ2-7; no clear D gene. Germline V lookup: CDR1 MNHEY, CDR2 SVGEGT. Between the trimmed V and J ends, which lost 0 bases and 6 bases, there was a span of 12 bases. This CDR3 spans 14 amino acids. The CDR3 DNA reads TGTGCCAGCAGTTACTCGAGACGATCAACCGAGCAGTACTTC. It translates to CASSYSRRSTEQYF.

This clonotype has ten or more counts. The chain employs TRBV15 and TRBJ1-5; D is unresolved. The V gene's germline CDR1 is LNHNV and CDR2 YYDKDF (reference sequence). The germline V and J ends were trimmed by 5 bases and 7 bases, with 12 bases remaining between them. This CDR3 comprises 13 residues. In DNA form, the CDR3 reads TGTGCCACCAGCCGTGGACCGAGGCAGCCCCAGCATTTT. Translating it yields CATSRGPRQPQHF.

This clonotype was observed a few times. This sequence joins TRBV18 and TRBJ2-5, with a weak D call TRBD1 (5 bases). The length of the CDR3 is 14 residues. Trimming took off 3 bases at V and 0 bases at J, with 8 bases between the two ends. Germline V gene sequence: CDR1 KGHSH, CDR2 LQKENI. This CDR3 reads CASSPTAYQETQYF. The CDR3 DNA sequence: TGTGCCAGCTCACCGACAGCGTACCAAGAGACCCAGTACTTC. Complete variable domain (other parts from reference TRBV18 and TRBJ2-5): NAGVMQNPRHLVRRRGQEARLRCSPMKGHSHVYWYRQLPEEGLKFMVYLQKENIIDESGMPKERFSAEFPKEGPSILRIQQVVRGDSAAYFCASSPTAYQETQYFGPGTRLLVL.

This clonotype was found many times. The gene calls are TRBV27 and TRBJ2-7, with 7 bases fitting TRBD1. The CDR3 spans 14 residues. From germline, CDR1 is MNHEY and CDR2 SMNVEV (reference sequence). J was trimmed by 3 bases and V by 5 bases; bases with no gene match: 7. The CDR3 reads CASSTGAKDYEQYF. The CDR3 DNA reads as TGTGCCAGCAGTACAGGGGCGAAGGACTACGAGCAGTACTTC.

This clonotype was counted ten times or more. The chain combines TRBV6-1 with TRBJ1-3; a weak D match, TRBD1 (5 bases). V lost 6 bases and J lost 3, with 12 bases in between. Germline loops: CDR1 MNHNS, CDR2 SASEGT. The CDR3 totals 14 residues. The chain's CDR3 is CASRSGGDGNTIYF. The CDR3 nucleotides are TGTGCCAGCAGGAGTGGAGGGGATGGAAACACCATATATTTT.

This clonotype was seen many times. CDR3 in DNA: TGTGCCAGCAGCCTCAAGCCACCCTCCCCCTTGTTATCCTACGAGCAGTACTTC. As protein: CASSLKPPSPLLSYEQYF. The J gene is TRBJ2-7, the V gene TRBV3-1; no clear D. The CDR3 consists of 18 residues. The germline gives CDR1 LGHDT, CDR2 YNNKEL (reference sequence). V was trimmed by 4 bases and J by 1 base, leaving 23 bases between them.

In DNA, the CDR3 is TGTGCCGGGGCCATCGGACAGGGGACGAGAAAGCCCCAGCATTTT. This translates into CAGAIGQGTRKPQHF. The chain links TRBV6-2 or TRBV6-3 to TRBJ1-5, with 9 bases fitting TRBD1. Germline V gives CDR1 MNHEY, CDR2 SVGEGT. J lost 8 bases, V lost 11 bases, and 16 bases had no gene match. The CDR3 has 15 residues.

The sample holds many counts of this clonotype. This chain links TRBV6-5 with TRBJ2-6; D possibly uses TRBD1 or TRBD2 (6 bases each). The V gene's germline CDR1 is MNHEY and CDR2 SVGAGI. The length of the CDR3 is 20 residues. Deletions cut 8 bases from V and 0 bases from J, with 26 bases between. This chain's CDR3 is CASSLERGAWVASGANVLTF. CDR3 in DNA: TGTGCCAGCTCCCTAGAGAGGGGGGCCTGGGTCGCCTCTGGGGCCAACGTCCTGACTTTC.

This clonotype was counted ten times or more. The CDR3 loop reads CASSLMYLGDDEQFF. The CDR3, as DNA: TGTGCCAGCAGCTTAATGTATCTGGGCGACGATGAGCAGTTCTTC. The chain has TRBV11-2 and TRBJ2-1; D not resolved. V lost 2 bases and J lost 8, with 16 bases in between. Germline assignment: CDR1 SGHAT and CDR2 FQNNGV. The CDR3 is 15 amino acids.